Each of the 22 T cell receptor beta chains below was sequenced from the same sample in a study of blood T cell repertoires in COVID-19 (dated by TCRdb to the early 2020s). Receptors were amplified or captured by the immunoSEQ multiplex PCR assay. TCRdb took over this immuneACCESS table, retaining in-frame rearrangements with V and J assigned. Such tables are incomplete; in checked studies, under half of the missing clones stem from an unresolved V gene, and the remainder is unexplained. The sample table records tens of thousands of clones; 92% of these occur just once. 2% to 2.5% of the sample comes from the top ten. Sequences were obtained from peripheral blood. The origin of the receptors is a man in his fifties with active COVID-19.

This clone has a single count. The chain has TRBV19 and TRBJ1-1, with no clear D. Germline V gives CDR1 LNHDA, CDR2 SQIVND (reference sequence). This CDR3 comprises 14 residues. V lost 1 base, J lost 2 bases, and 8 bases lay in between. The CDR3 spells CASSIVALNTEAFF. DNA of the CDR3: TGTGCCAGTAGTATAGTCGCCCTAAACACTGAAGCTTTCTTT.

The chain recombines TRBV12-2 with TRBJ2-7; the table's D call of TRBD2 was not tested on the DNA. TRBV12-2 counts as a pseudogene. There are 16 residues in the CDR3. In DNA, the CDR3 is TGTGCAAGTCGCTTAGGGACTAGCGGGGTTTTCTACGAGCAGTACTTC. Translating it yields CASRLGTSGVFYEQYF.

J is TRBJ2-2 and V is TRBV5-1; 7 nucleotides line up with TRBD2. CDR1 and CDR2 (germline): SGHRS, YFSETQ. The length of the CDR3 is 15 residues. V was pared by 5 bases and J by 5 bases, with 9 bases of the junction left unmatched. CDR3 region: CASRTGGVTTGELFF. In nucleotides, the CDR3 is TGCGCCAGCAGAACGGGAGGTGTTACGACCGGGGAGCTGTTTTTT. The complete variable domain, with remaining parts taken from reference TRBV5-1 and TRBJ2-2, reads KAGVTQTPRYLIKTRGQQVTLSCSPISGHRSVSWYQQTPGQGLQFLFEYFSETQRNKGNFPGRFSGRQFSNSRSEMNVSTLELGDSALYLCASRTGGVTTGELFFGEGSRLTVL.

This chain connects TRBV5-1 to TRBJ2-5; 15 bases fit TRBD2. Trimming cost V 0 bases and J 5 bases; bases outside gene matches: 2. CDR3 length equals 16 residues. CDR1 is SGHRS, CDR2 YFSETQ, per germline. The CDR3: CASSLAGTSGRETQYF. CDR3 sequence (DNA): TGCGCCAGCAGCTTGGCCGGGACTAGCGGGAGGGAGACCCAGTACTTC. The variable domain in full, with the rest retrieved from reference TRBV5-1 and TRBJ2-5, is KAGVTQTPRYLIKTRGQQVTLSCSPISGHRSVSWYQQTPGQGLQFLFEYFSETQRNKGNFPGRFSGRQFSNSRSEMNVSTLELGDSALYLCASSLAGTSGRETQYFGPGTRLLVL.

V is TRBV20-1 and J is TRBJ2-3; 7 bases match TRBD2. CDR1 is DFQATT, CDR2 SNEGSKA, per germline (reference sequence). The CDR3 sequence is 15 residues long. Trimming took 3 bases from V and 1 from J; bases not matched to a gene: 7. The CDR3 DNA sequence: TGCAGTGCTAGTCTAGGCGGGAGAGGCACAGATACGCAGTATTTT. This codes for CSASLGGRGTDTQYF.

The chain recombines TRBV6-1 with TRBJ1-5, with TRBD1 as a possible D gene (6 bases). Germline V gene data show CDR1 as MNHNS and CDR2 as SASEGT. The CDR3 has 15 residues. Trimming stripped 3 bases from V and 0 bases from J, with 9 bases between. The CDR3 region is CASSDRGYSNQPQHF. The CDR3 coding sequence is TGTGCCAGCAGTGACAGGGGCTATAGCAATCAGCCCCAGCATTTT.

The V call is TRBV28, the J call TRBJ2-1, with TRBD2 as a possible D gene (5 bases). The V end was cut by 10 bases, the J end by 6 bases, with 10 bases between. Germline CDR1 is MDHEN and CDR2 is SYDVKM. This CDR3 spans 11 amino acids. The CDR3 spells CATEGGNEQFF. Here the CDR3 DNA reads TGTGCCACCGAGGGTGGCAATGAGCAGTTCTTC.

The chain is built from TRBV5-6 and TRBJ2-3; 7 bases align to TRBD2. The length of the CDR3 is 16 residues. V was pared by 2 bases and J by 6 bases, with 12 bases of the junction left unmatched. The germline V gene has CDR1 SGHDT and CDR2 YYEEEE. CDR3 coding DNA: TGTGCCAGCAGCTTACTAACGACTAGCAAAAGGGATACGCAGTATTTT. As protein: CASSLLTTSKRDTQYF.

The CDR3 nucleotides are TGTGCCTGGGGGAGGACAAGGGGACAGGCGACCGGGGAGCTGTTTTTT. This translates into CAWGRTRGQATGELFF. The gene calls are TRBV30 and TRBJ2-2; TRBD1 matches at 8 bases. The CDR3 has 16 residues. V was pared by 5 bases and J by 5 bases, with 13 bases of the junction left unmatched. Germline V CDR1 and CDR2: GTSNPN, SVGIG (reference sequence).

V and J are TRBV2 and TRBJ2-5, with 12 positions matching TRBD2. After removal of 2 bases from V and 3 bases from J, the junction contained 4 bases not matched to a gene. The CDR3 is 16 residues long. Per germline, CDR1 SNHLY and CDR2 FYNNEI. The CDR3 region is CASSEWLAGGEETQYF. CDR3 DNA sequence: TGTGCCAGCAGTGAATGGCTAGCGGGGGGGGAAGAGACCCAGTACTTC.

This clone was seen a single time. This sequence joins TRBV28 and TRBJ1-2; D is perhaps TRBD1 (5 bases). This CDR3 contains 12 residues. V lost 3 bases, J lost 7 bases, and 9 bases lay in between. Germline values: CDR1 MDHEN, CDR2 SYDVKM. The CDR3 DNA follows: TGTGCCAGCAGTTTTGGGGCCGTTGGCTACACCTTC. This sequence encodes CASSFGAVGYTF.

The chain joins TRBV7-8 to TRBJ2-2; tentative D call: TRBD1 (6 bases). The germline V and J ends were trimmed by 0 bases and 6 bases, with 14 bases remaining between them. The germline V gene has CDR1 SGHVS and CDR2 FQNEAQ. The CDR3 sequence is 16 residues long. Written as DNA, the CDR3 is TGTGCCAGCAGCTTAGCTTCACAGGGTATAGCCGGGGAGCTGTTTTTT. Its translation: CASSLASQGIAGELFF.

The chain recombines TRBV28 with TRBJ2-1; 11 bases map to TRBD2. Trimming at V came to 8 bases and at J to 9 bases, leaving 15 bases not matched to a gene. This CDR3 has 16 residues. The germline V gene has CDR1 MDHEN and CDR2 SYDVKM. The DNA of the CDR3 is TGTGCCAGCCGTGGGACTAGCGGCCCCCTTAGAGGTGAGCAGTTCTTC. Translating gives CASRGTSGPLRGEQFF.

The CDR3 sequence: CASREGVGDTQYF. CDR3 sequence (DNA): TGTGCCAGCAGAGAAGGGGTGGGCGATACGCAGTATTTT. The V gene is TRBV11-2, the J gene TRBJ2-3; D might be TRBD1 (5 bases). From germline, CDR1 is SGHAT and CDR2 FQNNGV. The V end lost 6 bases, the J end lost 6 bases, and 13 bases lay between the germline ends. The CDR3 is 13 amino acids.

A single count supports this clone. The chain joins TRBV6-1 to TRBJ2-2; D is possibly TRBD1 (5 bases). Trimming left V 1 base short and J 4 bases short, with 7 bases between. Germline V lookup: CDR1 MNHNS, CDR2 SASEGT. The CDR3 covers 14 residues. Here the CDR3 reads CASSEGQITGELFF. DNA of the CDR3: TGTGCCAGCAGTGAAGGACAGATCACCGGGGAGCTGTTTTTT.

The J gene is TRBJ2-1, the V gene TRBV19; D may be TRBD2 (6 bases). Trimming removed 8 bases from V and 4 bases from J, with 12 bases in between. CDR3 length: 13 amino acids. Germline V CDR1 and CDR2: LNHDA, SQIVND (reference sequence). The CDR3 here is CASRGSFYNEQFF. The CDR3 DNA is TGTGCCAGTCGGGGGTCCTTTTACAATGAGCAGTTCTTC. The full variable domain, its missing parts supplied by reference TRBV19 and TRBJ2-1, is DGGITQSPKYLFRKEGQNVTLSCEQNLNHDAMYWYRQDPGQGLRLIYYSQIVNDFQKGDIAEGYSVSREKKESFPLTVTSAQKNPTAFYLCASRGSFYNEQFFGPGTRLTVL.

This clone showed up just once. The rearrangement uses TRBV7-8 and TRBJ1-1; no clear D gene. Germline-derived CDR1 and CDR2 are SGHVS and FQNEAQ. V was shortened by 5 bases and J by 6 bases, with 10 bases between the two germline ends. The CDR3 has 12 residues. DNA of the CDR3: TGTGCCAGCAGCGGTAGATTGGCTGAAGCTTTCTTT. Amino acids: CASSGRLAEAFF.

The V and J genes are TRBV4-2 and TRBJ2-1, with 12 bases lining up with TRBD2. Germline V gene lookup returns CDR1 LGHNA and CDR2 YNFKEQ. This CDR3 is 20 amino acids long. Unmatched junction bases numbered 12, after V lost 3 bases and J lost 0 bases. The DNA of the CDR3 is TGTGCCAGCAGCCAGGACCTTCGACTAGCGGGAGCGAGCTCCTACAATGAGCAGTTCTTC. This codes for CASSQDLRLAGASSYNEQFF.

J is TRBJ2-7 and V is TRBV7-6; the D gene is possibly TRBD2 (5 bases). The CDR3 covers 13 residues. Trimming cost V 5 bases and J 4 bases, with 12 bases left between them. Germline-derived CDR1 and CDR2 are SGHVS and FNYEAQ. CDR3 amino acids: CASSRTGKYEQYF. In DNA form, the CDR3 reads TGTGCCAGCAGCCGAACGGGAAAATACGAGCAGTACTTC. The full variable domain, with the rest looked up from reference TRBV7-6 and TRBJ2-7, is GAGVSQSPRYKVTKRGQDVALRCDPISGHVSLYWYRQALGQGPEFLTYFNYEAQQDKSGLPNDRFSAERPEGSISTLTIQRTEQRDSAMYRCASSRTGKYEQYFGPGTRLTVT.

This sequence joins TRBV9 and TRBJ2-1, with TRBD1 identical over 8 bases. CDR3 length: 15 amino acids. Germline V gene data show CDR1 as SGDLS and CDR2 as YYNGEE. The trim removed 4 bases at V and 7 bases at J, leaving 10 bases unmatched. CDR3 region: CASSLGQGAQNEQFF. In DNA form, the CDR3 reads TGTGCCAGCAGCCTCGGGCAGGGGGCGCAGAATGAGCAGTTCTTC. Full variable domain (rest looked up from reference TRBV9 and TRBJ2-1): DSGVTQTPKHLITATGQRVTLRCSPRSGDLSVYWYQQSLDQGLQFLIQYYNGEERAKGNILERFSAQQFPDLHSELNLSSLELGDSALYFCASSLGQGAQNEQFFGPGTRLTVL.

The chain's CDR3 is CASSTTGTSGTYEQYF. The CDR3 DNA reads as TGCGCCAGCAGTACTACCGGGACTAGCGGGACCTACGAGCAGTACTTC. V and J are TRBV10-2 and TRBJ2-7, with 13 bases matching TRBD2. The CDR3 loop spans 16 amino acids. V dropped 5 bases and J dropped 2; count of bases not matched to a gene: 6. Per the germline V gene, CDR1 is WSHSY and CDR2 is SAAADI.

The rearrangement joins TRBV7-9 to TRBJ1-2; D unresolved. Germline V gene data show CDR1 as SEHNR and CDR2 as FQNEAQ (reference sequence). The CDR3 is made up of 11 amino acids. V lost 7 bases and J 3 bases, leaving 6 bases between the germline ends. This CDR3 is CASNNYYGYTF. Written as DNA, the CDR3 is TGTGCCAGCAACAACTACTATGGCTACACCTTC.